The T cell receptor beta chain under discussion was sequenced for a study of response to subunit inactivated influenza vaccine. Study-level findings and limits: The authors suggested that every seasonal influenza vaccination recruits few new T cells.

This clonotype was detected many times. Its target is unknown. The CDR3 length is 14 residues. Trimming removed 1 base from V and 3 bases from J, with 10 bases in between. Germline assignment: CDR1 SGDLS and CDR2 YYNGEE. Each CDR3 protein gets one entry after TCRdb re-called the RT-PCR reads with MiXCR. The sample has about 620,000 distinct CDR3 sequences, over 9.5% seen once. The chain employs TRBV9 and TRBJ1-1; tentative D call: TRBD1 (5 bases). The sample here was PBMCs from blood, taken on the day of vaccination. The source is a man aged 45-60 years who received an inactivated influenza vaccine. Here the CDR3 reads CASSVIPGHTEAFF. CDR3 coding DNA: TGTGCCAGCAGCGTAATCCCAGGGCACACTGAAGCTTTCTTT.